This entry lists 27 T cell receptor beta chains sequenced from one sample in a study of T cells after yellow fever vaccination. MiXCR, applied by TCRdb to the 5' RACE reads, yields one record per CDR3 protein. The profile shows fewer than 400,000 distinct CDR3 sequences, about 10% of them singletons. Sequencing used CD4+ T cells sorted from PBMCs, obtained 45 days after the yellow fever booster vaccination. The source is a man younger than 35 who received the YFV17D yellow fever vaccine.

There are a few counts of this clonotype. A read error may account for a junction end that differs from germline. The chain is built from TRBV7-9 and TRBJ2-1; no firm D call. The CDR3 loop spans 11 amino acids. Germline V gives CDR1 SEHNR, CDR2 FQNEAQ (reference sequence). The CDR3 is CASSLAVEVGF. CDR3 nucleotide sequence: TGTGCCAGCAGCTTAGCGGTCGAGGTAGGGTTC.

The chain uses TRBV14 and TRBJ1-2; D remains ambiguous. Trimming removed 1 base at V and 1 base at J, with 16 bases between. The CDR3 contains 17 residues. Germline CDR1 reads SGHDN; CDR2 reads FVKESK. The CDR3 is CASSQAAGSTINYGYTF. The DNA for the CDR3 is TGTGCCAGCAGCCAAGCTGCAGGATCAACAATTAACTATGGCTACACCTTC.

This chain uses TRBV7-2 with TRBJ2-3; 9 nucleotides agree with TRBD1. Losses at the gene ends were 4 bases for V and 5 bases for J; bases not matched to a gene: 7. The CDR3 extends over 15 amino acids. CDR1 is SGHTA, CDR2 FQGNSA, per germline. As DNA, the CDR3 is TGTGCCAGCAGCTCGCGGACAGGGGATGTAGATACGCAGTATTTT. Its translation: CASSSRTGDVDTQYF.

The gene calls are TRBV5-1 and TRBJ1-6; D not certain. Germline V gene lookup returns CDR1 SGHRS and CDR2 YFSETQ. The CDR3 extends over 16 amino acids. Trimming took 7 bases from V and 8 from J, leaving 22 bases between them. CDR3 protein: CASAYSRRSGDSPLHF. The CDR3 DNA sequence: TGCGCCAGCGCCTACAGCCGGCGTTCTGGGGATTCACCCCTCCACTTT. The full variable domain, its missing parts supplied by reference TRBV5-1 and TRBJ1-6, is KAGVTQTPRYLIKTRGQQVTLSCSPISGHRSVSWYQQTPGQGLQFLFEYFSETQRNKGNFPGRFSGRQFSNSRSEMNVSTLELGDSALYLCASAYSRRSGDSPLHFGNGTRLTVT.

The chain has TRBV7-2 and TRBJ1-2; D is undetermined. Trimming took 2 bases from V and 5 from J, leaving 9 bases between them. Germline V gene data show CDR1 as SGHTA and CDR2 as FQGNSA. The CDR3 loop spans 13 amino acids. CDR3 in amino acids: CASSLSRNYGYTF. DNA of the CDR3: TGTGCCAGCAGCTTATCACGAAATTATGGCTACACCTTC.

This chain connects TRBV27 to TRBJ1-3; 8 bases line up with TRBD1. J lost 2 bases, V lost 6 bases, and 3 bases had no gene match. From germline, CDR1 is MNHEY and CDR2 SMNVEV (reference sequence). This CDR3 contains 14 residues. CDR3 sequence (DNA): TGTGCCAGCAGCCCAGGGGGCACTGGAAACACCATATATTTT. Encoded protein: CASSPGGTGNTIYF.

Only a few counts were recorded for this clonotype. The gene calls are TRBV7-2 and TRBJ1-4, with a tentative D call TRBD1 (5 bases). Per germline, CDR1 SGHTA and CDR2 FQGNSA. V lost 6 bases, J lost 0 bases, and 11 bases lay in between. CDR3 length equals 15 residues. CDR3 sequence reads: CASRKTGATNEKLFF. The CDR3 coding sequence is TGTGCCAGCAGAAAAACGGGGGCAACTAATGAAAAACTGTTTTTT.

The sample holds many counts of this clonotype. The chain uses TRBV7-2 and TRBJ2-3; D possibly corresponds to TRBD2 (5 bases). Per the germline V gene, CDR1 is SGHTA and CDR2 is FQGNSA. The CDR3 spans 12 residues. V was shortened by 8 bases and J by 4 bases, with 10 bases between the two germline ends. CDR3 sequence (DNA): TGTGCCAGCGGCGGGTACGCAGATACGCAGTATTTT. Protein product: CASGGYADTQYF.

This clonotype showed up just a few times. This chain joins TRBV30 and TRBJ2-7, with D hard to call. The V and J ends lost 1 base and 2 bases respectively, with 6 bases between them. CDR1 is GTSNPN and CDR2 is SVGIG in the germline V gene (reference sequence). This CDR3 has 12 residues. The CDR3 spells CAWSGVAYEQYF. The CDR3 bases are TGTGCCTGGAGTGGGGTAGCCTACGAGCAGTACTTC.

This clonotype came up a few times. The genes are TRBV12-3 or TRBV12-4 and TRBJ2-2; D tentatively fits TRBD1 or TRBD2 (7 bases each). Trimming shortened V by 6 bases and J by 1 base, and 12 bases separated the two germline ends. The CDR3 covers 15 residues. CDR3 amino acids: CASSQGGQNTGELFF. CDR3 coding DNA: TGTGCCAGCAGCCAGGGGGGGCAGAACACCGGGGAGCTGTTTTTT.

This clonotype occurred many times. The V and J genes are TRBV7-9 and TRBJ2-5; possibly TRBD2 for D (7 bases). V lost 3 bases and J lost 0, with 11 bases in between. The CDR3 totals 15 residues. CDR1 is SEHNR, CDR2 FQNEAQ, per germline (reference sequence). This CDR3 is CASSLGGGHQETQYF. The DNA of the CDR3 is TGTGCCAGCAGCTTGGGCGGGGGCCACCAAGAGACCCAGTACTTC. Full variable domain (rest looked up from reference TRBV7-9 and TRBJ2-5): DTGVSQNPRHKITKRGQNVTFRCDPISEHNRLYWYRQTLGQGPEFLTYFQNEAQLEKSRLLSDRFSAERPKGSFSTLEIQRTEQGDSAMYLCASSLGGGHQETQYFGPGTRLLVL.

V gene TRBV25-1 combines with J gene TRBJ1-4; the match to TRBD1 covers 7 bases. With 4 bases clipped from V and 8 bases from J, the junction kept 7 bases outside the gene matches. CDR3 size: 14 residues. Germline lookup yields CDR1 MGHDK and CDR2 SYGVNS. CDR3 amino acids: CASSGYRDREKLFF. CDR3 sequence (DNA): TGTGCCAGCAGTGGCTACCGGGACAGAGAAAAACTGTTTTTT.

Only a few counts were recorded for this clonotype. This chain joins TRBV7-2 and TRBJ2-5, with D tentatively TRBD2 (6 bases). V was trimmed by 2 bases and J by 7 bases, leaving 14 bases between them. The CDR3 has 14 residues. The germline V gene encodes CDR1 SGHTA and CDR2 FQGNSA. CDR3 coding DNA: TGTGCCAGCAGCTTATCGAGTAGGGGAGGGACCCAGTACTTC. It yields the protein CASSLSSRGGTQYF.

This rearrangement joins TRBV7-2 to TRBJ2-3; 8 bases align to TRBD2. Germline assignment: CDR1 SGHTA and CDR2 FQGNSA. The CDR3 is 16 amino acids. After removal of 4 bases from V and 4 bases from J, the junction contained 10 bases not matched to a gene. The chain's CDR3 is CASSSRGGQLSDTQYF. The DNA of the CDR3 is TGTGCCAGCAGCTCCCGGGGGGGGCAGCTTTCAGATACGCAGTATTTT.

There are a few counts of this clonotype. The chain carries TRBV12-3 or TRBV12-4 and TRBJ2-7; 7 bases line up with TRBD1. Unmatched junction bases numbered 8, after V lost 3 bases and J lost 3 bases. This CDR3 is built from 15 residues. CDR3 residues: CASSLDRDRYYEQYF. CDR3 DNA sequence: TGTGCCAGCAGTTTGGATCGGGACAGATACTACGAGCAGTACTTC.

The table lists this clonotype with many counts. This chain joins TRBV10-3 and TRBJ2-1; the D is unclear. The CDR3 loop spans 12 amino acids. Deletions cut 3 bases from V and 8 bases from J, with 8 bases between. CDR1 is ENHRY, CDR2 SYGVKD, per germline. CDR3 in amino acids: CAISELGDEQFF. CDR3 DNA: TGTGCCATCAGTGAATTGGGCGATGAGCAGTTCTTC.

V usage is TRBV18 and J usage is TRBJ1-5; TRBD1 matches 10 bases. The CDR3 consists of 14 residues. Germline CDR1 KGHSH, CDR2 LQKENI. The V segment lost 6 bases and the J segment 6 bases; nucleotides outside the gene matches: 5. CDR3 amino acids: CASSRDRGSQPQHF. In nucleotides, the CDR3 is TGTGCCAGCTCTAGGGACAGGGGAAGTCAGCCCCAGCATTTT.

The sample holds a few counts of this clonotype. The genes are TRBV24-1 and TRBJ1-2; 7 bases fit TRBD1. This CDR3 has 14 residues. Per the germline V gene, CDR1 is KGHDR and CDR2 is SFDVKD. The J segment lost 2 bases and the V segment lost 9 bases, leaving 8 bases of the junction unmatched. CDR3 residues: CATSTGPLNYGYTF. Written as DNA, the CDR3 is TGTGCCACCTCGACAGGGCCCTTAAACTATGGCTACACCTTC.

This chain joins TRBV20-1 and TRBJ2-5; 10 positions agree with TRBD2. Germline V gene data show CDR1 as DFQATT and CDR2 as SNEGSKA (reference sequence). The CDR3 loop spans 16 amino acids. Trimming cost V 2 bases and J 4 bases; bases outside gene matches: 10. CDR3 nucleotides: TGCAGTGCTAGAAAAGCGGGGGGGCTTTTCCGAGAGACCCAGTACTTC. It yields the protein CSARKAGGLFRETQYF.

This clonotype was counted between two and nine times. The chain is built from TRBV7-8 and TRBJ1-2; unclear D gene. Germline V gives CDR1 SGHVS, CDR2 FQNEAQ. The CDR3 extends over 14 amino acids. V was clipped by 5 bases and J by 0 bases, with 10 bases between them. The DNA for the CDR3 is TGTGCCAGCAGCCCGCAGGTGGCTAACTATGGCTACACCTTC. Protein product: CASSPQVANYGYTF. Based on the CDR3 plus reference TRBV7-8 and TRBJ1-2, the full variable domain is GAGVSQSPRYKVAKRGQDVALRCDPISGHVSLFWYQQALGQGPEFLTYFQNEAQLDKSGLPSDRFFAERPEGSVSTLKIQRTQQEDSAVYLCASSPQVANYGYTFGSGTRLTVV.

CDR3 residues: CASSRGASQYNEQFF. CDR3 bases: TGTGCCAGCAGCCGCGGGGCGTCGCAATACAATGAGCAGTTCTTC. The genes are TRBV3-1 and TRBJ2-1, with D maybe TRBD2 (6 bases). Trimming pared 4 bases from V and 4 bases from J, leaving 14 bases between. CDR3 length equals 15 residues. Per the germline V gene, CDR1 is LGHDT and CDR2 is YNNKEL (reference sequence).

The chain carries TRBV12-3 or TRBV12-4 and TRBJ2-4; no clear D gene. This CDR3 contains 12 residues. V was clipped by 6 bases and J by 6 bases, with 9 bases between them. The CDR3 spells CASRNNLNIQYF. The DNA for the CDR3 is TGTGCCAGCAGAAATAACCTAAACATTCAGTACTTC.

This clonotype has only a few counts. The rearrangement joins TRBV20-1 to TRBJ2-1; tentative D call: TRBD1 (7 bases). Looked up from germline, CDR1 is DFQATT and CDR2 is SNEGSKA (reference sequence). The CDR3 contains 11 residues. Deletions cut 6 bases from V and 12 bases from J, with 15 bases between. As DNA, the CDR3 is TGCAGTGCCACCAGGGGGGACACGCAGTTCTTC. This translates into CSATRGDTQFF.

This clonotype has a handful of counts. The genes are TRBV5-1 and TRBJ1-1; D remains ambiguous. Germline V gene data show CDR1 as SGHRS and CDR2 as YFSETQ. The CDR3 is 12 residues long. V shed 7 bases and J shed 10 bases, with 17 bases lying between them. CDR3 region: CASGPLSSPAFF. The CDR3 DNA follows: TGCGCCAGCGGGCCGTTGAGCAGTCCAGCTTTCTTT. The complete variable domain, with remaining parts taken from reference TRBV5-1 and TRBJ1-1, reads KAGVTQTPRYLIKTRGQQVTLSCSPISGHRSVSWYQQTPGQGLQFLFEYFSETQRNKGNFPGRFSGRQFSNSRSEMNVSTLELGDSALYLCASGPLSSPAFFGQGTRLTVV.

In this sample, this clonotype turned up many times. The chain uses TRBV5-4 and TRBJ2-4; TRBD1 is a possible D gene (5 bases). Per the germline V gene, CDR1 is SGHNT and CDR2 is YYREEE (reference sequence). V was shortened by 2 bases and J by 9 bases, with 6 bases between the two germline ends. CDR3 size: 11 residues. This CDR3 reads CASSFRGIQYF. CDR3 DNA sequence: TGTGCCAGCAGCTTTAGGGGCATTCAGTACTTC.

V usage is TRBV7-3 and J usage is TRBJ2-5; 9 nucleotides line up with TRBD1. The CDR3 is 15 residues long. After removal of 5 bases from V and 3 bases from J, the junction contained 7 bases not matched to a gene. Per the germline V gene, CDR1 is SGHTA and CDR2 is FQGTGA. The CDR3 spells CASSRYRDREETQYF. Written as DNA, the CDR3 is TGTGCCAGCAGCCGATACCGGGACAGGGAAGAGACCCAGTACTTC.

V gene TRBV12-3 or TRBV12-4 combines with J gene TRBJ2-6; D unclear. The CDR3 has 14 residues. The germline V and J ends were trimmed by 6 bases and 2 bases, with 8 bases remaining between them. The CDR3 DNA sequence: TGTGCCAGCAGACTCTCTCCTGGGGCCAACGTCCTGACTTTC. Protein: CASRLSPGANVLTF.